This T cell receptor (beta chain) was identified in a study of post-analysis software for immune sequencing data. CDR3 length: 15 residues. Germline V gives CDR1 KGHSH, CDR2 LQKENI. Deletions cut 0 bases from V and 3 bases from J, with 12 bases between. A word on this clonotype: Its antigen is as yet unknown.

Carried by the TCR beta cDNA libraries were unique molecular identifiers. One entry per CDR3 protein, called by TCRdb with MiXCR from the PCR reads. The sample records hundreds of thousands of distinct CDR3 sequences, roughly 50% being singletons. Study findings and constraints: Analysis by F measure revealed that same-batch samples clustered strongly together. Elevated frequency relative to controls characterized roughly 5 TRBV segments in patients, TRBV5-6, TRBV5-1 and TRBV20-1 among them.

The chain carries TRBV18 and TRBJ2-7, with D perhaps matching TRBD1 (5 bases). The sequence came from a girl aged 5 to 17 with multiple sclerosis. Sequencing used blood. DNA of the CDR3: TGTGCCAGCTCACCACCTTCTGGGGCCTACTACGAGCAGTACTTC. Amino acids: CASSPPSGAYYEQYF.